The sequence of this T cell receptor (beta chain) was determined in a study of blood T cell repertoires in COVID-19. The overall study: Samples taken during acute and convalescent COVID-19 were collected in the United States, Italy and Spain. Sources were T cells, B-cell-depleted T cells, or PBMCs; the material itself was cDNA or gDNA.

In the original analysis: Reference gene primer amplification gave nucleated cell count estimates. The method was immunoSEQ multiplex PCR; TCRdb's version includes in-frame clones alone and lacks a portion of them. The DNA was the basis for D and trimming; V, J and clone size are from that table. The table lists roughly 150,000 clones, approximately 82% of them singletons. The V and J ends lost 6 bases and 5 bases, in that order; junction bases with no gene match: 10. Germline values: CDR1 MNHEY, CDR2 SVGEGT. CDR3 length equals 17 residues. The origin of this receptor is a woman aged 45-65 years with acute or convalescent COVID-19. This chain joins TRBV6-2 or TRBV6-3 and TRBJ2-5; TRBD2 matches 15 bases. Sequences were obtained from peripheral blood. The CDR3 reads CASSPGLAGGPSETQYF. Written as DNA, the CDR3 is TGTGCCAGCAGCCCGGGACTAGCGGGAGGTCCATCGGAGACCCAGTACTTC.